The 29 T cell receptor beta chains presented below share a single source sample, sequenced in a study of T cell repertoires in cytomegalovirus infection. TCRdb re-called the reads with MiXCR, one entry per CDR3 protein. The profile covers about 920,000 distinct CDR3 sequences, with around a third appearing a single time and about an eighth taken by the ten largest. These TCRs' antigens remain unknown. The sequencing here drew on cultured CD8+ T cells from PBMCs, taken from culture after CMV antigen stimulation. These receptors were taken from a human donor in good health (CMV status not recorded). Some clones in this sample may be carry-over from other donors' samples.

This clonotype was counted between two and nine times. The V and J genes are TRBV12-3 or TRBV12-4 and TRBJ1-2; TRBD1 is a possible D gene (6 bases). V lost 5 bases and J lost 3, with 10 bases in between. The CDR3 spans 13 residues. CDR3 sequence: CASSQDSYYGYTF. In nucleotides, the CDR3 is TGTGCCAGCAGTCAGGACAGCTACTATGGCTACACCTTC.

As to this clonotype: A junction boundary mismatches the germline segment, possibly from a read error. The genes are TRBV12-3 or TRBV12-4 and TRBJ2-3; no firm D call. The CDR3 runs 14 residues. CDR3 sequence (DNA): TGTGCCAGCAATTTAGTGGGGAGCACAGATACGCAGTATTTT. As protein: CASNLVGSTDTQYF.

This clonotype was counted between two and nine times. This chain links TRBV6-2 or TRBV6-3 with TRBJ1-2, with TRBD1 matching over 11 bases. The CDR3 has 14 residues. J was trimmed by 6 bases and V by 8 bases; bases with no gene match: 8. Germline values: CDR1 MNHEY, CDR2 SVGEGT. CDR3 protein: CASDRTGGLNGYTF. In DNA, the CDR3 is TGTGCCAGCGACCGGACAGGGGGCTTGAATGGCTACACCTTC.

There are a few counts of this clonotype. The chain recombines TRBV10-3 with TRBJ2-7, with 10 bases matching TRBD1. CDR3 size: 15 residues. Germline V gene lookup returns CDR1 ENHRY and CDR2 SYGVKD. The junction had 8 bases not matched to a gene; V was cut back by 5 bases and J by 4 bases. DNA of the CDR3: TGTGCCATCAGTATAGCTCGGACAGGGGGGTACGAGCAGTACTTC. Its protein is CAISIARTGGYEQYF.

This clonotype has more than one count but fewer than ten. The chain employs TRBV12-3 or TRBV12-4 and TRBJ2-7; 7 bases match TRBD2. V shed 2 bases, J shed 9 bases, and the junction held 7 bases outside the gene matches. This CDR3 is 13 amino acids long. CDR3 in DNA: TGTGCCAGCAGTTTATCCCCGACGGGGGGGCAGTACGTC. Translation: CASSLSPTGGQYV.

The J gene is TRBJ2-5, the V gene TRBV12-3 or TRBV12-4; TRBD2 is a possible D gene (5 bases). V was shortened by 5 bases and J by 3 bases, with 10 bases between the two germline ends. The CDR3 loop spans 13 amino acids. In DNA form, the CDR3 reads TGTGCCAGCAGTGTAACCGGGAAAGAGACCCAGTACTTC. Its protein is CASSVTGKETQYF.

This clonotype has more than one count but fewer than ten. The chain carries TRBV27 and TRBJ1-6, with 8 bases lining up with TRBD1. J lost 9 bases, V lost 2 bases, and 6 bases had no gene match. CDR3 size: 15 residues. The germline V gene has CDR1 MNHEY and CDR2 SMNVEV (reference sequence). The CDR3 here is CASSLVGTGGSPLHF. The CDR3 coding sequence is TGTGCCAGCAGTTTAGTGGGAACAGGGGGTTCACCCCTCCACTTT.

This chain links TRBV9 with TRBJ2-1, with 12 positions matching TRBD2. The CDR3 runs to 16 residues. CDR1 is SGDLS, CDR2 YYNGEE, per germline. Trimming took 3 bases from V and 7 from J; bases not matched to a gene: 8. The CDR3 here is CASSEPLAGGPNEQFF. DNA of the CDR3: TGTGCCAGCAGCGAGCCTCTAGCGGGGGGGCCGAATGAGCAGTTCTTC.

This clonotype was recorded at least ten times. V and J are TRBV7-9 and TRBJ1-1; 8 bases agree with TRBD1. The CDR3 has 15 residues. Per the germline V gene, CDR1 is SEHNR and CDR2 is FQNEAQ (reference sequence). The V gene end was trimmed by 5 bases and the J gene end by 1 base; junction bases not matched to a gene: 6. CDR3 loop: CASSPPTGGNTEAFF. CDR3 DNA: TGTGCCAGCAGCCCACCCACAGGGGGGAACACTGAAGCTTTCTTT.

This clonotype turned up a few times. Here the CDR3 DNA reads TGTGCCAGCAGCTTTTTGATGGGAAACATTCAGTACTTC. It specifies CASSFLMGNIQYF. The J gene is TRBJ2-4, the V gene TRBV11-1, with D hard to call. The germline CDR1 and CDR2 sequences are SGHAT and FQDESV (reference sequence). The CDR3 extends over 13 amino acids. The V gene lost 3 bases and the J gene lost 6 bases, with 9 bases spanning the gap.

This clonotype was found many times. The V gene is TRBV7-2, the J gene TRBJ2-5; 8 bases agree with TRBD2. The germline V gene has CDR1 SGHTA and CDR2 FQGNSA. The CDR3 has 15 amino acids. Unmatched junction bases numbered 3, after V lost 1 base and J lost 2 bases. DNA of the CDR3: TGTGCCAGCAGCTTAGGCTCGGGGGGGCAAGAGACCCAGTACTTC. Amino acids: CASSLGSGGQETQYF. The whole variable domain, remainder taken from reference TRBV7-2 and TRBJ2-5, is GAGVSQSPSNKVTEKGKDVELRCDPISGHTALYWYRQSLGQGLEFLIYFQGNSAPDKSGLPSDRFSAERTGGSVSTLTIQRTQQEDSAVYLCASSLGSGGQETQYFGPGTRLLVL.

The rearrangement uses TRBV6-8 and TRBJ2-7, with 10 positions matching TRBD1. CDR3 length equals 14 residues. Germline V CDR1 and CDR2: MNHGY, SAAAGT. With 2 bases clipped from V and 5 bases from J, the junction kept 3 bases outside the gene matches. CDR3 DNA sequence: TGTGCCAGCAGTTACGGGACAGGGGTCGACGAGCAGTACTTC. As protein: CASSYGTGVDEQYF.

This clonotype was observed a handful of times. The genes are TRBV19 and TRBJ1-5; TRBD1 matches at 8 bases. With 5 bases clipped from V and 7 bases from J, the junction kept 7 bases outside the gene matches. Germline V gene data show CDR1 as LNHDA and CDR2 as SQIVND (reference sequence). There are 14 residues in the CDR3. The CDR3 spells CASSSDRVGQPQHF. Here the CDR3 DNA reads TGTGCCAGTAGTTCGGACAGGGTTGGGCAGCCCCAGCATTTT.

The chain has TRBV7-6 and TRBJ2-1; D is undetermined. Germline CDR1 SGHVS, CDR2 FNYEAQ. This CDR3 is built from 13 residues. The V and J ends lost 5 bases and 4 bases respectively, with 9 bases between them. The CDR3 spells CASSQTVYNEQFF. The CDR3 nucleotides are TGTGCCAGCAGCCAGACCGTTTACAATGAGCAGTTCTTC. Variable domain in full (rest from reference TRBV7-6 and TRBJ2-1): GAGVSQSPRYKVTKRGQDVALRCDPISGHVSLYWYRQALGQGPEFLTYFNYEAQQDKSGLPNDRFSAERPEGSISTLTIQRTEQRDSAMYRCASSQTVYNEQFFGPGTRLTVL.

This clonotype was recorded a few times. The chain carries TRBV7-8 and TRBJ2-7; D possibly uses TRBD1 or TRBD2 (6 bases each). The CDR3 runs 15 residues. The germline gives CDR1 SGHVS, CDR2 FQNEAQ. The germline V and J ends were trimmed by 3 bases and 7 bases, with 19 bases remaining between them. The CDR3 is CASSLGGLPPWEQYF. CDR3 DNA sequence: TGTGCCAGCAGCTTGGGGGGCCTCCCCCCTTGGGAGCAGTACTTC.

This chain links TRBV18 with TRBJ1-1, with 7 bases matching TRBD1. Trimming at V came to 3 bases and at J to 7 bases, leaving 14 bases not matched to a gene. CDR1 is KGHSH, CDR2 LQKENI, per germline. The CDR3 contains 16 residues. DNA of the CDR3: TGTGCCAGCTCACCCTATGGACAGGAGGGCGTTGGTGAAGCTTTCTTT. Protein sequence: CASSPYGQEGVGEAFF.

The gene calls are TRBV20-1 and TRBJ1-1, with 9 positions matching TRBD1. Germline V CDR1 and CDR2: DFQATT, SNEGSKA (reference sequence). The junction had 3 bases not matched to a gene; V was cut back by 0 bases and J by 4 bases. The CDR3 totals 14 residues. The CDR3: CSAREAGQGTEAFF. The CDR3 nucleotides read TGCAGTGCTAGAGAGGCGGGACAGGGCACTGAAGCTTTCTTT.

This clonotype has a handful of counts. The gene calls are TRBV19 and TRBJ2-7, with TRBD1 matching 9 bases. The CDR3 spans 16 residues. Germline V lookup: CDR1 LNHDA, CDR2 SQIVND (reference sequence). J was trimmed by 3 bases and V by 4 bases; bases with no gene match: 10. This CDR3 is CASSRPLGQGNYEQYF. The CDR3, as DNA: TGTGCCAGTAGTAGACCCTTGGGACAGGGAAACTACGAGCAGTACTTC.

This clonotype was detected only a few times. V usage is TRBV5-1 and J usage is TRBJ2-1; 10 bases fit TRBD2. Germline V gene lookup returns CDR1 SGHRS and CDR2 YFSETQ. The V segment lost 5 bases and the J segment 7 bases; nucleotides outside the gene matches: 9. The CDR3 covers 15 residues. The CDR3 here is CASRIERGGHNEQFF. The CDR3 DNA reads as TGCGCCAGCAGAATAGAGCGGGGGGGCCATAATGAGCAGTTCTTC.

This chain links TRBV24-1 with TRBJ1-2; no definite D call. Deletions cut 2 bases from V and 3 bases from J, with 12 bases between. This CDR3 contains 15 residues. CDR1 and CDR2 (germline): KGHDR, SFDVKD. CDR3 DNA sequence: TGTGCCACCAGTGATTCACCACCCACCTACTATGGCTACACCTTC. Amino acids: CATSDSPPTYYGYTF.

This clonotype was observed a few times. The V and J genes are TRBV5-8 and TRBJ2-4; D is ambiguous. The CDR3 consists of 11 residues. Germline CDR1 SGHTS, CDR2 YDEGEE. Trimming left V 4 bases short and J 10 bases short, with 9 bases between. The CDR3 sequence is CASSGPRIQYF. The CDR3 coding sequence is TGTGCCAGCAGCGGACCGCGAATTCAGTACTTC.

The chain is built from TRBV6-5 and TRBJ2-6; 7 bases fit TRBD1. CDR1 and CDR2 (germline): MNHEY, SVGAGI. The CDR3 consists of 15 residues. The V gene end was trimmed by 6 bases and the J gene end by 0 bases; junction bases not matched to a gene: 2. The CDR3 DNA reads TGTGCCAGCAGGAGACAGGGCTCTGGGGCCAACGTCCTGACTTTC. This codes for CASRRQGSGANVLTF.

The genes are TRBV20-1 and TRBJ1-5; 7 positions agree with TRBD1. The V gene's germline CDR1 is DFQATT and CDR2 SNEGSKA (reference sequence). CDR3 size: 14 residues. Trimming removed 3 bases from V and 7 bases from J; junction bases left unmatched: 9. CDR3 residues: CSASPHRGGQPQHF. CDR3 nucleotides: TGCAGTGCTAGCCCGCACAGGGGAGGGCAGCCCCAGCATTTT.

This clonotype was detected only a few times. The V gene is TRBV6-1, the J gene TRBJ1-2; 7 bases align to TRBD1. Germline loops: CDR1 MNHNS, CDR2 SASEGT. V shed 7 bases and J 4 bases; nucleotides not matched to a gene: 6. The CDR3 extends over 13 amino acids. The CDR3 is CASTGGQSYGYTF. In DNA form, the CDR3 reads TGTGCCAGCACCGGGGGACAGTCCTATGGCTACACCTTC.

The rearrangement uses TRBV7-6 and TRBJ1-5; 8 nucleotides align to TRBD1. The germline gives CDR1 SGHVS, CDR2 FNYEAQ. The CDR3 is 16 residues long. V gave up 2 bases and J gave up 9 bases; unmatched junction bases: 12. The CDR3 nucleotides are TGTGCCAGCAGCTTACGGGGCATACAGGGGGGTTCGCCCCAGCATTTT. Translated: CASSLRGIQGGSPQHF. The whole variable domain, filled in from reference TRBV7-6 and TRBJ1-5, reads GAGVSQSPRYKVTKRGQDVALRCDPISGHVSLYWYRQALGQGPEFLTYFNYEAQQDKSGLPNDRFSAERPEGSISTLTIQRTEQRDSAMYRCASSLRGIQGGSPQHFGDGTRLSIL.

CDR3 protein: CSAQSRQVSTDTQYF. For the CDR3, the DNA is TGCAGTGCCCAAAGCCGACAGGTCAGCACAGATACGCAGTATTTT. This rearrangement joins TRBV20-1 to TRBJ2-3, with TRBD1 as a possible D gene (6 bases). CDR3 length equals 15 residues. The V and J ends lost 6 bases and 0 bases respectively, with 16 bases between them. The V gene's germline CDR1 is DFQATT and CDR2 SNEGSKA (reference sequence).

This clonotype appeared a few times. CDR3 loop: CASTRQGGNQPQHF. The CDR3 DNA is TGTGCCAGCACCCGACAGGGAGGGAATCAGCCCCAGCATTTT. The chain recombines TRBV27 with TRBJ1-5; 7 bases are shared with TRBD1. There are 14 residues in the CDR3. V lost 7 bases to trimming and J lost 4 bases; unmatched junction nucleotides: 7. Germline CDR1 MNHEY, CDR2 SMNVEV (reference sequence).

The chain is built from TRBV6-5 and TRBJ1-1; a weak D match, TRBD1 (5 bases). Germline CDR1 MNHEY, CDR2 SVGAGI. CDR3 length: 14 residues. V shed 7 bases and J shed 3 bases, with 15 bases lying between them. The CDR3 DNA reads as TGTGCCAGCACCGAGGCCAGGGTGGACACTGAAGCTTTCTTT. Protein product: CASTEARVDTEAFF.

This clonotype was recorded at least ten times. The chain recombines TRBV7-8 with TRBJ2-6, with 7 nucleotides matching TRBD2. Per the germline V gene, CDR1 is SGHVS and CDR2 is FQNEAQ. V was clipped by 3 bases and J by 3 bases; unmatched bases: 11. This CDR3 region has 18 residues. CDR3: CASSLVTGREGGANVLTF. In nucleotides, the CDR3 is TGTGCCAGCAGCTTGGTTACTGGGAGGGAAGGTGGGGCCAACGTCCTGACTTTC.